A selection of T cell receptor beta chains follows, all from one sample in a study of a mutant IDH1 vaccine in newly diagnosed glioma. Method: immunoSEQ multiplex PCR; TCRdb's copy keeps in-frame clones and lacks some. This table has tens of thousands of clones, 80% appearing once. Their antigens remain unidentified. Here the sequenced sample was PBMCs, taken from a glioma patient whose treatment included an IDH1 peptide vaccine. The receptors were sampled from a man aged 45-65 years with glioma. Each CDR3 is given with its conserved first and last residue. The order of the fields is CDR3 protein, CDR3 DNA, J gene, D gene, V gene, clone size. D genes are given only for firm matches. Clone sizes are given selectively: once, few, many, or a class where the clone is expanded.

CDR3aa: CSVYSVGRTNTEAFF
CDR3nt: TGCAGCGTCTACTCTGTCGGCAGAACGAACACTGAAGCTTTCTTT
j_gene: TRBJ1-1
d_gene: .
v_gene: TRBV29-1
abundance: .

CDR3aa: CASSLGLAEQYF
CDR3nt: TGTGCCAGCAGCTTGGGGTTGGCCGAGCAGTACTTC
j_gene: TRBJ2-7
d_gene: .
v_gene: TRBV5-4
abundance: .

CDR3aa: CASSQVGGSEQYF
CDR3nt: TGCGCCAGCAGCCAAGTTGGCGGGAGCGAGCAGTACTTC
j_gene: TRBJ2-7
d_gene: TRBD2
v_gene: TRBV4-1
abundance: .

CDR3aa: CASSQAGQGSFYGYTF
CDR3nt: TGCGCCAGCAGCCAAGCTGGACAGGGATCTTTTTATGGCTACACCTTC
j_gene: TRBJ1-2
d_gene: TRBD1
v_gene: TRBV4-1
abundance: .

CDR3aa: CASSLGRANQPQHF
CDR3nt: TGTGCCAGCAGCCTCGGACGGGCCAATCAGCCCCAGCATTTT
j_gene: TRBJ1-5
d_gene: .
v_gene: TRBV7-8
abundance: few

CDR3aa: CASSENHRGGQPQHF
CDR3nt: TGTGCCAGCAGTGAAAATCACAGGGGAGGACAGCCCCAGCATTTT
j_gene: TRBJ1-5
d_gene: TRBD1
v_gene: TRBV6-1
abundance: .

CDR3aa: CASSLVGRPNYGYTF
CDR3nt: TGTGCCAGCAGCTTGGTCGGCAGACCTAACTATGGCTACACCTTC
j_gene: TRBJ1-2
d_gene: .
v_gene: TRBV5-6
abundance: few

CDR3aa: CASSEASPPDTQYF
CDR3nt: TGTGCCAGCAGTGAAGCGAGCCCACCGGATACGCAGTATTTT
j_gene: TRBJ2-3
d_gene: .
v_gene: TRBV6-1
abundance: once

CDR3aa: CASSPTGYSNQPQHF
CDR3nt: TGTGCCAGTAGTCCAACAGGGTATAGCAATCAGCCCCAGCATTTT
j_gene: TRBJ1-5
d_gene: .
v_gene: TRBV19
abundance: .

CDR3aa: CASSTQDNAEAFF
CDR3nt: TGTGCCAGCTCCACACAGGATAACGCTGAAGCTTTCTTT
j_gene: TRBJ1-1
d_gene: .
v_gene: TRBV27
abundance: .